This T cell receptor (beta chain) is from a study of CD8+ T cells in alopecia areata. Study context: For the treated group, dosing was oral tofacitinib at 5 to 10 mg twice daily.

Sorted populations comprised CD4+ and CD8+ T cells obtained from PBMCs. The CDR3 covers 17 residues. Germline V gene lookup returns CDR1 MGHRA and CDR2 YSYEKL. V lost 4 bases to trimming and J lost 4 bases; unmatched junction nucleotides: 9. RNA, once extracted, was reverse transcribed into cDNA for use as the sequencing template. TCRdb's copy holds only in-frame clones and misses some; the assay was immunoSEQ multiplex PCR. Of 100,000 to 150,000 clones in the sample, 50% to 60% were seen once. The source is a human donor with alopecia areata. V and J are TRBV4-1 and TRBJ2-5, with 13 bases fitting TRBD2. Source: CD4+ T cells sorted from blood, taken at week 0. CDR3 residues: CASSPKTSGRAGETQYF. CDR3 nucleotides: TGCGCCAGCAGCCCAAAAACTAGCGGGAGGGCCGGAGAGACCCAGTACTTC.